This TCR beta chain was sequenced in a study of T-cell reconstitution after alpha-beta-depleted transplantation in children. Study observations and caveats: From newly produced T cells came most of the T-cell counts and diversity one year after transplant. Surviving recipient T cells and thymic progenitors underlay high day-60 TCRbeta diversity in some patients. Several hundred expanded graft clones reportedly gave rise to the alpha-beta T cells present about two months after transplant.

Using unique molecular identifiers, the investigators prepared the TCRbeta library. TCRdb itself ran the PCR reads through MiXCR, one entry per CDR3 protein. The sample carries approximately 650,000 distinct CDR3 sequences, less than 15% recorded once. CDR3 length: 15 amino acids. With 0 bases removed from V and 5 bases from J, the gap between germline ends came to 11 bases. CDR1 and CDR2 (germline): LNHNV, YYDKDF (reference sequence). This clonotype was seen a few times. No antigen is known for it. The chain uses TRBV15 and TRBJ1-5; D uncertain. Sequenced here: PBMCs, sampled before TCRalphabeta/CD19-depleted stem cell transplant. The TCR originated in a girl aged 2-15 years with congenital amegakaryocytic thrombocytopenia, due to receive a stem cell transplant. CDR3 bases: TGTGCCACCAGCAGAGATGTGGCGGACTATCAGCCCCAGCATTTT. It yields the protein CATSRDVADYQPQHF.